The T cell receptor beta chain described here comes from a study of T cell changes during pregnancy in multiple sclerosis. In its sample, this clone was seen once. Sequenced by immunoSEQ multiplex PCR; TCRdb stores in-frame clones only, minus some. The data show 30,000 or so clones, with approximately 90% seen just once and roughly 9.7% held by the top ten. The TCR comes from a female donor with multiple sclerosis, enrolled in a pregnancy study. The source was CD8+ T cells from peripheral blood mononuclear cells, collected in the first trimester of pregnancy.

The CDR3 DNA is TGTGCCAGCCGGGAGGGTTTTGGAAACACCATATATTTT. Translated, it gives CASREGFGNTIYF. The gene calls are TRBV11-2 and TRBJ1-3, with D hard to call. Trimming removed 8 bases at V and 3 bases at J, with 11 bases between. The CDR3 runs 13 residues. Germline V CDR1 and CDR2: SGHAT, FQNNGV.